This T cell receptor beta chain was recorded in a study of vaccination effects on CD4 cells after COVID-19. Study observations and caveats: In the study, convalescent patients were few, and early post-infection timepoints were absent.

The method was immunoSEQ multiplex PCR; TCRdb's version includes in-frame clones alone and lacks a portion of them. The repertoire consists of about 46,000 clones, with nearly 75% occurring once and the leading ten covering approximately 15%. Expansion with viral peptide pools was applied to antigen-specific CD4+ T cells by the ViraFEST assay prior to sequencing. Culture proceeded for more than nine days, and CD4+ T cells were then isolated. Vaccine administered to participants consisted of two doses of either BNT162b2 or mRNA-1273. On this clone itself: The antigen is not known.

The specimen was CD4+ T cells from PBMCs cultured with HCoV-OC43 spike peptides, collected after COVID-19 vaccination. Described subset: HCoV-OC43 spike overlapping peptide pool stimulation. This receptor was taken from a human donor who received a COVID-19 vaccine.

As DNA, the CDR3 is TGTGCCAGCAGCCAAGGTCAAACAGGGAATCAGCCCCAGCATTTT. Translated, it gives CASSQGQTGNQPQHF. This chain uses TRBV3-1 (or the pseudogene TRBV3-2) with TRBJ1-5, with D maybe TRBD1 (6 bases). This CDR3 is built from 15 residues. V was clipped by 1 base and J by 4 bases, with 11 bases between them. The V gene's germline CDR1 is LGHDT and CDR2 YNNKEL (reference sequence).